One sample yielded the 17 T cell receptor beta chains listed below, sequenced in a study of blood T cell repertoires in COVID-19. The repertoire was sequenced with immunoSEQ multiplex PCR; TCRdb's copy has only in-frame clones and lacks some. The sample lists 310,000 or so clones; 90% were seen once. The source material was PBMCs or T cells enriched from blood (not recorded which). The receptors shown here come from a woman aged 18-35 years with acute COVID-19.

The chain has TRBV29-1 and TRBJ2-2; tentatively, D is TRBD1 (5 bases). Trimming cost V 5 bases and J 6 bases, with 10 bases left between them. The CDR3 sequence is 12 residues long. Per germline, CDR1 SQVTM and CDR2 ANQGSEA. The DNA for the CDR3 is TGCAGCGTTACCCAGGGTTCCGGGGAGCTGTTTTTT. This translates into CSVTQGSGELFF.

The chain employs TRBV27 and TRBJ2-3, with a weak D call TRBD2 (5 bases). The CDR3 spans 13 residues. V was clipped by 6 bases and J by 2 bases, with 9 bases between them. The germline V gene has CDR1 MNHEY and CDR2 SMNVEV (reference sequence). CDR3 sequence: CASSRRHTDTQYF. In DNA, the CDR3 is TGTGCCAGCAGCCGGAGGCACACAGATACGCAGTATTTT.

This sequence joins TRBV20-1 and TRBJ2-1; possible D gene TRBD2, 7 bases. Germline CDR1 DFQATT, CDR2 SNEGSKA (reference sequence). This CDR3 region has 13 residues. V was shortened by 3 bases and J by 6 bases, with 12 bases between the two germline ends. The CDR3: CSASREGGNEQFF. In DNA form, the CDR3 reads TGCAGTGCTAGTAGGGAGGGGGGCAATGAGCAGTTCTTC.

The chain couples TRBV10-3 to TRBJ1-5; D possibly corresponds to TRBD1 (5 bases). V dropped 3 bases and J dropped 5 bases, with 11 bases sitting between them. The CDR3 runs 14 residues. Germline CDR1 and CDR2: ENHRY and SYGVKD. CDR3 bases: TGTGCCATCAGTGAATTTGGCAGGGATCAGCCCCAGCATTTT. Translating it yields CAISEFGRDQPQHF.

The rearrangement links TRBV2 to TRBJ2-7, with 7 bases aligning to TRBD1. Germline CDR1 reads SNHLY; CDR2 reads FYNNEI. With V trimmed by 7 bases and J by 4 bases, 16 bases remained unmatched. The CDR3 is 16 amino acids. CDR3 loop: CASTLPRTGPSYEQYF. CDR3 bases: TGTGCCAGCACCCTGCCTCGGACAGGACCCTCTTACGAGCAGTACTTC. Filled out from reference TRBV2 and TRBJ2-7, the complete variable domain reads EPEVTQTPSHQVTQMGQEVILRCVPISNHLYFYWYRQILGQKVEFLVSFYNNEISEKSEIFDDQFSVERPDGSNFTLKIRSTKLEDSAMYFCASTLPRTGPSYEQYFGPGTRLTVT.

This CDR3 reads CASSPTSGGGHNEQFF. CDR3 in DNA: TGTGCCAGCAGTCCGACTAGCGGGGGGGGGCACAATGAGCAGTTCTTC. The rearrangement uses TRBV6-4 and TRBJ2-1, with 14 bases that match TRBD2. This CDR3 has 16 residues. V gave up 5 bases and J gave up 5 bases; unmatched junction bases: 5. Looked up from germline, CDR1 is MRHNA and CDR2 is SNTAGT.

The gene calls are TRBV7-2 and TRBJ1-2; D may be TRBD1 (6 bases). CDR1 is SGHTA and CDR2 is FQGNSA in the germline V gene. There are 14 residues in the CDR3. The ends were cut back, 5 bases at V and 11 bases at J, with 21 bases in the middle. CDR3: CASSPIHQGNRYTF. The CDR3 coding sequence is TGTGCCAGCAGCCCCATCCATCAGGGGAATAGATACACCTTC.

The J gene is TRBJ2-3, the V gene TRBV29-1, with TRBD1 matching 9 bases. J was trimmed by 5 bases and V by 5 bases; bases with no gene match: 5. Germline CDR1 and CDR2: SQVTM and ANQGSEA. The length of the CDR3 is 13 residues. CDR3 nucleotides: TGCAGCGTTCGAACAGGGGGCAAAGATACGCAGTATTTT. Residues: CSVRTGGKDTQYF.

V usage is TRBV28 and J usage is TRBJ1-1; D remains ambiguous. The CDR3 totals 12 residues. Germline CDR1 reads MDHEN; CDR2 reads SYDVKM. Between the trimmed V and J ends, which lost 7 bases and 7 bases, there was a span of 13 bases. DNA of the CDR3: TGTGCCAGCACGGTTGGCAGGCTTGAAGCTTTCTTT. It yields the protein CASTVGRLEAFF.

The chain is built from TRBV18 and TRBJ2-5, with unresolved D. The CDR3 has 15 residues. CDR1 and CDR2 (germline): KGHSH, LQKENI. Trimming removed 0 bases from V and 5 bases from J, with 13 bases in between. CDR3 in DNA: TGTGCCAGCTCACCACCGCTATCAACCGGGGAGACCCAGTACTTC. Residues: CASSPPLSTGETQYF.

The genes are TRBV19 and TRBJ2-2; 14 nucleotides line up with TRBD2. The junction had 8 bases not matched to a gene; V was cut back by 6 bases and J by 5 bases. CDR3 size: 17 residues. In germline, CDR1 is LNHDA, CDR2 SQIVND (reference sequence). CDR3 in DNA: TGTGCCAGTAGCCAAGGACTAGCGGGAGGTCAGACCGGGGAGCTGTTTTTT. Amino acids: CASSQGLAGGQTGELFF.

The genes are TRBV5-1 and TRBJ1-4; 8 bases match TRBD1. V dropped 6 bases and J dropped 4; count of bases not matched to a gene: 14. Germline assignment: CDR1 SGHRS and CDR2 YFSETQ. The CDR3 totals 17 residues. The CDR3 region has the DNA TGCGCCAGCACAGCGGCCCCCCGGACAGGGCTTAATGAAAAACTGTTTTTT. This encodes CASTAAPRTGLNEKLFF.

The count of this clone is one. The chain couples TRBV5-1 to TRBJ1-4, with D maybe TRBD1 (6 bases). With 4 bases removed from V and 4 bases from J, the gap between germline ends came to 11 bases. The CDR3 sequence is 14 residues long. Germline CDR1 SGHRS, CDR2 YFSETQ. The CDR3 reads CASSRGQSNEKLFF. CDR3 bases: TGCGCCAGCAGCCGAGGACAGAGTAATGAAAAACTGTTTTTT.

This sequence joins TRBV27 and TRBJ2-7; 10 bases fit TRBD1. The CDR3 has 13 residues. V lost 5 bases and J lost 2; bases outside the gene matches: 0. CDR1 MNHEY and CDR2 SMNVEV come from the germline V gene (reference sequence). CDR3 DNA sequence: TGTGCCAGCAGTGGGACAGGGGCCTACGAGCAGTACTTC. It yields the protein CASSGTGAYEQYF.

This chain uses TRBV19 with TRBJ1-5; D is unresolved. This CDR3 spans 13 amino acids. The V and J ends lost 7 bases and 5 bases respectively, with 12 bases between them. The germline gives CDR1 LNHDA, CDR2 SQIVND (reference sequence). In DNA, the CDR3 is TGTGCCAGTAAAGACTCCTTTTATCAGCCCCAGCATTTT. Encoded protein: CASKDSFYQPQHF.

V and J are TRBV29-1 and TRBJ2-7; possibly TRBD1 for D (5 bases). The CDR3 contains 12 residues. Germline loops: CDR1 SQVTM, CDR2 ANQGSEA. The V end was cut by 5 bases, the J end by 7 bases, with 15 bases between. The CDR3 sequence: CSVQRDRKEQYF. As DNA, the CDR3 is TGCAGCGTTCAACGTGACAGAAAGGAGCAGTACTTC.

The chain uses TRBV7-9 and TRBJ1-2; 10 nucleotides match TRBD1. V gave up 5 bases and J gave up 2 bases; unmatched junction bases: 2. The CDR3 contains 14 residues. The V gene's germline CDR1 is SEHNR and CDR2 FQNEAQ (reference sequence). Here the CDR3 reads CASSGQGVNYGYTF. As DNA, the CDR3 is TGTGCCAGCAGCGGACAGGGGGTAAACTATGGCTACACCTTC.